This TCR beta chain appears in the sequencing data of a study of T cell repertoires in cytomegalovirus infection (dated by TCRdb to the late 2010s). With respect to the entire study: Recently identified HLA-C-restricted CMV epitopes, whose presentation resists viral immunomodulation, were targeted by peptide stimulations together with well-studied HLA-B-restricted epitopes. Because public TCR beta signatures pointed to carriage of CMV infection together with the matching HLA type, the HLA type of each donor mattered for the analysis. What the study reported, not specific to this receptor: In the ex vivo response, HLA-C-restricted CMV-specific TCR beta clonotypes were dominant, and in two of eight donors the single most frequent clonotype came from this HLA-C-restricted group. Carriers of CMV infection plus the relevant HLA type were discriminated by the cumulative frequency of public TCR beta family members in the study cohort and in an independent 352-donor cohort.

Reading the label with the study, this specimen's treatment or condition is: in vitro stimulation with specific CMV peptide epitopes to enrich CMV-specific T cells. Measured from the cysteine to the phenylalanine, the CDR3 is 14 residues long. Solely the CDR3 DNA is kept, with 42 bases framed from the first base. The CDR1 and CDR2 encoded by the germline V gene are ENHRY and SYGVKD. V is clipped by 4 bases and J by 2 bases, and the sequence between their germline boundaries is 10 bases long. The instrument given in TCRdb is Illumina HiSeq 1500. In TCRdb, the public reads were trimmed at Q25 with fastp and aligned with MiXCR, with productive beta chains retained. Merged by CDR3 protein, the rows form single entries marked with the most common genes and DNA. The sample records some 700,000 distinct CDR3 sequences, around 35% of which are singletons. Of the sample, roughly 18% is held by the ten largest clones.

With respect to this clonotype: Its antigen remains unidentified. Nothing much larger sits one base from this clone, and base qualities are not available.

The rearranged chain carries TRBV10-3 and TRBJ2-3, with the D gene too uncertain to name. The input for sequencing was cultured PBMCs, taken from culture after CMV antigen stimulation. This receptor was identified in a human donor in good health (CMV status not recorded). Some clones in this sample may be carry-over from other donors' samples. The DNA is TGTGCCATCAGTGGTTCACAGAACACAGATACGCAGTATTTT. The resulting protein is CAISGSQNTDTQYF.